This entry concerns a single T cell receptor (beta chain). This clonotype showed up many times. No antigen is known for it. Base-call qualities are not available, and no considerably larger clone is one nucleotide away. These data are taken from a study of spatial heterogeneity in lung cancer (dated by TCRdb to 2018 to 2020). Regarding the study in general: More beta-chain than alpha-chain transcripts were consistently detected, likely reflecting higher beta-chain transcript abundance. In tumor regions, TCR transcript counts showed a strong correlation with a T cell transcriptional module score from matched bulk RNA-seq. In the raw uncorrected reads, each unique combination of TCR and UMI appeared more than ten times on average. TCR alpha and beta repertoires were quantitatively compared across multiple tumor regions, matched nontumor lung and blood in non-small cell lung cancer. TCR repertoire features were related to nonsynonymous mutation counts determined by whole-exome sequencing of tumor tissue. Both alpha and beta chains were TCR-sequenced in around 230 tumor regions, fewer than 80 matched nontumor lung samples and 45 to 60 PBMC samples obtained at surgery.

In light of the paper, this sample's time point label describes: sample taken at primary tumor resection. Donors were over 60 patients with early-stage, untreated non-small cell lung cancer from the lung TRACERx cohort. TCR sequencing used whole RNA extracted from tumor and nontumor lung tissue, or from cryopreserved PBMC samples, without cell sorting. A patient was chosen for TCR sequencing only when enough RNA was available from at least two tumor regions. A lung pathologist reviewed the tumor and adjacent nontumor lung specimens before the specimens were selected. Libraries came from 5' RACE. The sequencer was a NextSeq 500. To allow correction of PCR and sequencing errors, the TCR library protocol tagged every TCR cDNA molecule with a unique molecular identifier. The source study handled its data this way. TCR identification, UMI-based error correction and CDR3 extraction were all carried out with Decombinator tools. TCRs above a frequency of 2 per 1,000, corresponding to the top 1% of the tumor frequency distribution, were defined as expanded. Expanded tumor TCRs were classed as regional if statistically deemed absent (corrected P<0.05) from at least one tumor region, otherwise ubiquitous. Renyi diversity was computed with the R vegan package after each repertoire had been subsampled 100 times to 5,000 TCRs. CDR3 similarity networks were constructed using string-kernel similarity of amino acid triplets, with links drawn between CDR3s whose pairwise similarity was above 0.82. Starting from the raw public reads, TCRdb applied fastp trimming at Q25, assembled clones with MiXCR and retained in-frame beta chains. Every CDR3 protein is listed once, alongside the most common genes and DNA of its rows. The V and J calls and clone size are TCRdb's, not the authors'. In all, the sample holds 16,000 or so distinct CDR3 sequences, and around 6.8% of those were seen once. The ten top clones hold about 20% of the sample.

The germline V end is reduced by 5 bases and the J end by 1 base; junction bases left unmatched: 12. CDR1 SGHVS and CDR2 FNYEAQ are derived from the germline V gene. Reading from cysteine to phenylalanine, the CDR3 counts 17 amino acids. CDR3 DNA is the only sequence kept; it has 51 bases, read in frame from the first base. Results the study describes overall, beyond this receptor: The count of ubiquitous expanded TCRs correlated with the count of ubiquitous nonsynonymous mutations, and the count of regional expanded TCRs correlated with the count of regional nonsynonymous mutations. Confirming at a functional level the hypothesis that regional TCRs recognize regional mutations was considered to require additional single-cell paired TCR alpha and beta sequencing. A correlation was observed between the number of expanded intratumoral alpha and beta TCRs and the tumor nonsynonymous mutation count. TCR-seq was estimated to cover only approximately 6.3% of tumor T cells for alpha chains and roughly 14% for beta chains.

The receptor's source is a female donor with early-stage non-small cell lung cancer. Sequenced here: lung tumor tissue, sampled at surgery. This sequence uses TRBV7-6 and TRBJ1-1, and 8 junction bases match TRBD1. The CDR3 protein sequence reads: CASSLGQGRIGNTEAFF. The DNA sequence is given as TGTGCCAGCAGCCTCGGACAGGGTAGAATTGGGAACACTGAAGCTTTCTTT.